Included here is one T cell receptor (beta chain) sequence, with context. Its cognate antigen is unknown. The V gene's germline CDR1 is KGHSH and CDR2 LQKENI. The junction had 5 bases not matched to a gene; V was cut back by 5 bases and J by 6 bases. The CDR3 covers 13 residues. The primer mix had 60 Vbeta and 13 Jbeta primers. The table came from immunoSEQ multiplex PCR; TCRdb's copy has only in-frame clones and leaves some out. The repertoire consists of more than 95,000 clones, with approximately 76% occurring once and the leading ten covering 16%. The data originate from a study of cytomegalovirus exposure and HLA in healthy donors. Findings and limits, study-wide: Overall, roughly 150 TCR beta chains were annotated as cytomegalovirus-associated. A later analysis, which compared TCR beta chains of equal frequency, found the HLA-associated ones more clonally expanded.

This chain links TRBV18 with TRBJ1-2; 8 positions match TRBD1. This TCR came from a man in his fifties in good health and CMV-seropositive. Sequencing was performed on PBMCs. CDR3 nucleotides: TGTGCCAGCTCAAGGACAGGGAGAAATGGCTACACCTTC. Translation: CASSRTGRNGYTF.